A single sample gave rise to the 11 T cell receptor beta chains below, sequenced in a study of beta chain features in type 1 diabetes. Reverse transcribing all isolated RNA meant expressed TCRB transcripts were sequenced. The repertoire was sequenced with immunoSEQ multiplex PCR; TCRdb's copy has only in-frame clones and lacks some. The table includes 150,000 to 170,000 clones, less than 9.5% detected once. Sequenced: central memory CD4+ T cells from blood. The receptor source for this set is a young man in good health.

This clone was recorded a few times. The CDR3 region has the DNA TGTGCCAGCAGCGCATCGACAGGCGACTACAATGAGCAGTTCTTC. This translates into CASSASTGDYNEQFF. V gene TRBV9 combines with J gene TRBJ2-1, with D tentatively TRBD1 (6 bases). The germline V gene has CDR1 SGDLS and CDR2 YYNGEE. V was shortened by 3 bases and J by 3 bases, with 13 bases between the two germline ends. The CDR3 covers 15 residues.

This clone was observed at least ten times. The chain uses TRBV29-1 and TRBJ2-5, with D perhaps matching TRBD2 (6 bases). Germline loops: CDR1 SQVTM, CDR2 ANQGSEA. CDR3 length: 13 residues. Trimming cost V 4 bases and J 5 bases, with 14 bases left between them. This CDR3 reads CSVGKTSTETQYF. The DNA of the CDR3 is TGCAGCGTTGGAAAGACTAGTACGGAGACCCAGTACTTC.

This chain links TRBV25-1 with TRBJ2-7; D call uncertain. V lost 4 bases to trimming and J lost 0 bases, with 13 bases between them. The CDR3 loop spans 15 amino acids. Per germline, CDR1 MGHDK and CDR2 SYGVNS. CDR3 protein: CASSVTVILSYEQYF. The CDR3 DNA reads TGTGCCAGCAGTGTAACGGTTATCCTCTCCTACGAGCAGTACTTC.

V and J are TRBV5-1 and TRBJ2-3, with D perhaps matching TRBD1 (6 bases). Germline CDR1 reads SGHRS; CDR2 reads YFSETQ. The CDR3 sequence is 15 residues long. Deletions cut 0 bases from V and 2 bases from J, with 10 bases between. CDR3 amino acids: CASSLGDIPTDTQYF. The CDR3 DNA reads as TGCGCCAGCAGCTTGGGGGACATACCCACAGATACGCAGTATTTT.

J is TRBJ2-5 and V is TRBV6-1, with 7 positions matching TRBD1. Trimming took 4 bases from V and 3 from J; bases not matched to a gene: 11. The germline gives CDR1 MNHNS, CDR2 SASEGT. The CDR3 contains 16 residues. The CDR3 region has the DNA TGTGCCAGCAGTGTCCCCGGGACAGTTTTAAAAGAGACCCAGTACTTC. This codes for CASSVPGTVLKETQYF.

At least ten counts were recorded for this clone. The gene calls are TRBV7-2 and TRBJ2-7; TRBD2 agrees at 10 bases. CDR1 SGHTA and CDR2 FQGNSA come from the germline V gene. The CDR3 consists of 15 residues. The ends lost 1 base at V and 2 bases at J; junction bases unmatched: 2. CDR3 protein: CASSLVLAGPYEQYF. The CDR3 nucleotides are TGTGCCAGCAGCTTAGTACTAGCGGGGCCCTACGAGCAGTACTTC.

The chain recombines TRBV28 with TRBJ2-1; the match to TRBD2 covers 12 bases. CDR1 MDHEN and CDR2 SYDVKM come from the germline V gene. With 5 bases clipped from V and 5 bases from J, the junction kept 4 bases outside the gene matches. This CDR3 has 15 residues. The CDR3 nucleotides are TGTGCCAGCAGTAGGTCTAGCGGGGGGGACAATGAGCAGTTCTTC. Translated: CASSRSSGGDNEQFF.

This clone was picked up a small number of times. This chain connects TRBV9 to TRBJ1-6, with D tentatively TRBD1 (5 bases). The CDR3 has 15 residues. CDR1 is SGDLS, CDR2 YYNGEE, per germline. The ends were cut back, 0 bases at V and 8 bases at J, with 12 bases in the middle. The DNA for the CDR3 is TGTGCCAGCAGCGTAGATCCAGGGACTTATTCACCCCTCCACTTT. It is translated as CASSVDPGTYSPLHF.

This clone was observed a handful of times. The chain employs TRBV6-1 and TRBJ2-5; 7 bases align to TRBD1. V lost 3 bases and J lost 5; bases outside the gene matches: 9. The CDR3 sequence is 15 residues long. Germline V gene data show CDR1 as MNHNS and CDR2 as SASEGT. The DNA for the CDR3 is TGTGCCAGCAGTGACGGCTTGACAGGGTTGGAGACCCAGTACTTC. This codes for CASSDGLTGLETQYF.

This clone was recorded many times. V and J are TRBV4-3 and TRBJ2-3; 14 bases fit TRBD2. V shed 1 base, J shed 3 bases, and the junction held 0 bases outside the gene matches. The CDR3 is 16 residues long. The germline CDR1 and CDR2 sequences are LGHNA and YSLEER. CDR3 region: CASSQGLAGGTDTQYF. The CDR3, as DNA: TGCGCCAGCAGCCAAGGACTAGCGGGAGGGACAGATACGCAGTATTTT.

The CDR3 here is CASRPQGTYEQYF. The CDR3 DNA reads as TGTGCCAGCAGACCACAGGGTACCTACGAGCAGTACTTC. The rearrangement uses TRBV28 and TRBJ2-5; a possible D gene is TRBD1 (6 bases). Gene TRBJ2-7 matches the end of the DNA better, so the J call may be wrong. Germline assignment: CDR1 MDHEN and CDR2 SYDVKM. The CDR3 totals 13 residues.